The table lists the clone carrying this T cell receptor (beta chain) with many counts. The data stem from a study of T cells after yellow fever vaccination. A single record per CDR3 protein comes from TCRdb applying MiXCR to the 5' RACE reads. Among approximately 300,000 distinct CDR3 sequences listed, around 7% were seen once. Germline values: CDR1 MGHRA, CDR2 YSYEKL. Between the trimmed V and J ends, which lost 5 bases and 0 bases, there was a span of 11 bases. CDR3 length: 15 amino acids. This TCR came from a man between 18 and 35 years old who received the YFV17D yellow fever vaccine. Sample: PBMCs, taken approximately 47 days after the first yellow fever vaccination. J is TRBJ1-5 and V is TRBV4-1; unclear D gene. CDR3 in DNA: TGCGCCAGCAGCGAGCGACACGTTAGCAATCAGCCCCAGCATTTT. Translating gives CASSERHVSNQPQHF.